The 22 T cell receptor beta chains below were found in one sample sequenced in a study of blood T cell repertoires in COVID-19. Some clones are missing from TCRdb's copy, which holds only in-frame ones; the method was immunoSEQ multiplex PCR. The sample includes 300,000 or so clones, around four fifths seen only once; the top ten take approximately 3.8%. What was sequenced was peripheral blood. These receptors were taken from a woman between 50 and 59 years old with active or convalescent COVID-19.

This chain uses TRBV19 with TRBJ2-2; 7 bases map to TRBD1. The trim removed 5 bases at V and 0 bases at J, leaving 3 bases unmatched. Germline CDR1 and CDR2: LNHDA and SQIVND (reference sequence). The CDR3 totals 15 residues. CDR3 loop: CASSWTGANTGELFF. CDR3 bases: TGTGCCAGTAGTTGGACAGGCGCGAACACCGGGGAGCTGTTTTTT.

This chain joins TRBV10-3 and TRBJ1-2; 8 bases fit TRBD1. The CDR3 is 15 residues long. Germline V CDR1 and CDR2: ENHRY, SYGVKD. V trimming: 0 bases; J trimming: 7 bases; junction bases outside the gene matches: 7. CDR3 nucleotides: TGTGCCATCAGTGAGTCATCGGGACAGGTCTCTGGCTACACCTTC. Translated: CAISESSGQVSGYTF.

In this sample, this clone turned up once. The chain recombines TRBV19 with TRBJ1-1, with D hard to call. This CDR3 is built from 14 residues. The V end lost 0 bases, the J end lost 1 base, and 6 bases lay between the germline ends. Germline V CDR1 and CDR2: LNHDA, SQIVND (reference sequence). The CDR3 DNA is TGTGCCAGTAGTATAGACCCATCGAACACTGAAGCTTTCTTT. Amino acid sequence: CASSIDPSNTEAFF.

The table lists this clone with a count of one. The chain couples TRBV9 to TRBJ2-1, with 7 bases aligning to TRBD2. Trimming cost V 0 bases and J 0 bases; bases outside gene matches: 15. The germline gives CDR1 SGDLS, CDR2 YYNGEE. CDR3 length: 20 amino acids. The CDR3 nucleotides read TGTGCCAGCAGCGTAGCTCCTGGTCGCGGGACTAAGAGCTCCTACAATGAGCAGTTCTTC. It codes for CASSVAPGRGTKSSYNEQFF.

This clone was recorded once. The V call is TRBV14, the J call TRBJ2-1; perhaps TRBD2 as D (7 bases). V was clipped by 0 bases and J by 7 bases, with 10 bases between them. This CDR3 contains 14 residues. Germline CDR1 reads SGHDN; CDR2 reads FVKESK. CDR3 residues: CASSQDKGGNEQFF. The CDR3 DNA sequence: TGTGCCAGCAGCCAAGATAAGGGGGGGAATGAGCAGTTCTTC.

A single count supports this clone. V is TRBV15 and J is TRBJ2-3, with D maybe TRBD1 (6 bases). V dropped 6 bases and J dropped 4 bases, with 14 bases sitting between them. Looked up from germline, CDR1 is LNHNV and CDR2 is YYDKDF (reference sequence). The CDR3 is made up of 14 amino acids. CDR3 region: CATSRGSEPDTQYF. CDR3 nucleotides: TGTGCCACCAGTAGGGGGTCGGAGCCAGATACGCAGTATTTT.

This clone was seen at least ten times. At the DNA level, this CDR3 is encoded by other sequences in the same sample as well. V gene TRBV12-3 or TRBV12-4 combines with J gene TRBJ1-2; D ambiguous. The CDR3 totals 13 residues. V was clipped by 0 bases and J by 4 bases, with 6 bases between them. CDR3 nucleotide sequence: TGTGCCAGCAGTTTAGCGCGAGGCTATGGCTACACCTTC. Protein sequence: CASSLARGYGYTF.

The chain employs TRBV27 and TRBJ1-1; TRBD1 matches at 8 bases. This CDR3 has 15 amino acids. Germline-derived CDR1 and CDR2 are MNHEY and SMNVEV (reference sequence). J was trimmed by 11 bases and V by 5 bases; bases with no gene match: 16. Written as DNA, the CDR3 is TGTGCCAGCAGTCCCTCCCAGGGGGCTCTATTTGCGGCTTTCTTT. It yields the protein CASSPSQGALFAAFF.

This chain links TRBV27 with TRBJ1-2; unclear D gene. Per the germline V gene, CDR1 is MNHEY and CDR2 is SMNVEV (reference sequence). The CDR3 runs 12 residues. The V end was cut by 8 bases, the J end by 2 bases, with 9 bases between. CDR3 sequence reads: CASFTVNYGYTF. The CDR3 DNA follows: TGTGCCAGCTTTACAGTGAACTATGGCTACACCTTC.

In its sample, this clone was seen once. The chain couples TRBV2 to TRBJ2-1, with 8 bases matching TRBD2. The ends lost 8 bases at V and 0 bases at J; junction bases unmatched: 6. There are 15 residues in the CDR3. CDR1 SNHLY and CDR2 FYNNEI come from the germline V gene. The CDR3 coding sequence is TGTGCCAGCGGCGAGAGCGGGAGCTCCTACAATGAGCAGTTCTTC. Translation gives CASGESGSSYNEQFF.

The chain uses TRBV19 and TRBJ1-2, with 9 bases identical to TRBD1. V was pared by 6 bases and J by 3 bases, with 5 bases of the junction left unmatched. The germline V gene encodes CDR1 LNHDA and CDR2 SQIVND (reference sequence). The CDR3 sequence is 14 residues long. The CDR3 region is CASSLWTGDYGYTF. DNA of the CDR3: TGTGCCAGTAGCCTTTGGACAGGGGACTATGGCTACACCTTC.

The table lists this clone with a few counts. The chain couples TRBV6-6 to TRBJ2-5, with D unresolved. The ends were cut back, 4 bases at V and 1 base at J, with 10 bases in the middle. CDR3 length equals 14 residues. Looked up from germline, CDR1 is MNHNY and CDR2 is SVGAGI (reference sequence). The CDR3, as DNA: TGTGCCAGCAGTTTCGCTGGGCCCCAAGAGACCCAGTACTTC. Amino acid sequence: CASSFAGPQETQYF.

V usage is TRBV5-8 and J usage is TRBJ1-5; 8 bases map to TRBD1. The V and J ends lost 2 bases and 3 bases, in that order; junction bases with no gene match: 7. The CDR3 loop spans 16 amino acids. Per the germline V gene, CDR1 is SGHTS and CDR2 is YDEGEE. The CDR3: CASSFDGTGFNQPQHF. The CDR3 nucleotides read TGTGCCAGCAGCTTCGACGGGACAGGCTTCAATCAGCCCCAGCATTTT.

The chain carries TRBV9 and TRBJ1-6, with 7 bases matching TRBD1. V lost 0 bases to trimming and J lost 8 bases; unmatched junction nucleotides: 2. The CDR3 sequence is 14 residues long. Per germline, CDR1 SGDLS and CDR2 YYNGEE. CDR3 coding DNA: TGTGCCAGCAGCGTAGGACAGGGCTATTCACCCCTCCACTTT. Protein: CASSVGQGYSPLHF.

The rearrangement joins TRBV7-9 to TRBJ2-3; tentatively, D is TRBD2 (6 bases). Germline V gene data show CDR1 as SEHNR and CDR2 as FQNEAQ (reference sequence). Trimming took off 4 bases at V and 3 bases at J, with 14 bases between the two ends. The CDR3 has 15 residues. CDR3 protein: CASSYRLGGTDTQYF. The CDR3 DNA reads as TGTGCCAGCAGCTACAGACTAGGAGGGACAGATACGCAGTATTTT. Full variable domain (missing parts from reference TRBV7-9 and TRBJ2-3): DTGVSQNPRHKITKRGQNVTFRCDPISEHNRLYWYRQTLGQGPEFLTYFQNEAQLEKSRLLSDRFSAERPKGSFSTLEIQRTEQGDSAMYLCASSYRLGGTDTQYFGPGTRLTVL.

This chain links TRBV6-6 with TRBJ2-1, with 8 bases matching TRBD2. The CDR3 runs to 16 residues. Trimming at V came to 0 bases and at J to 8 bases, leaving 9 bases not matched to a gene. CDR1 and CDR2 from the germline V gene are MNHNY and SVGAGI (reference sequence). CDR3 sequence (DNA): TGTGCCAGCAGTTACTCCCGACTAGCGACGTTCGATGAGCAGTTCTTC. Translating it yields CASSYSRLATFDEQFF.

This rearrangement joins TRBV11-2 to TRBJ2-5; maybe TRBD2 (6 bases). The CDR3 has 14 residues. Trimming left V 5 bases short and J 1 base short, with 11 bases between. CDR1 SGHAT and CDR2 FQNNGV come from the germline V gene. The CDR3 DNA is TGTGCCAGCAGCCTCCTAGCGATCCAAGAGACCCAGTACTTC. Its protein is CASSLLAIQETQYF.

The chain recombines TRBV2 with TRBJ1-2; TRBD1 might be the D (6 bases). This CDR3 has 14 residues. V lost 6 bases, J lost 5 bases, and 16 bases lay in between. The germline CDR1 and CDR2 sequences are SNHLY and FYNNEI. The CDR3 spells CASRRDRTDYGYTF. DNA of the CDR3: TGTGCCAGCAGACGAGACAGGACCGATTATGGCTACACCTTC.

The chain is built from TRBV12-3 or TRBV12-4 and TRBJ1-1; no clear D gene. With 6 bases removed from V and 6 bases from J, the gap between germline ends came to 11 bases. This CDR3 has 12 amino acids. The CDR3 reads CASRLEDSEAFF. The DNA of the CDR3 is TGTGCCAGCAGACTAGAGGATTCTGAAGCTTTCTTT.

In the case of this clone: The junction departs from germline at one end; a sequencing error may be responsible. The chain has TRBV7-9 and TRBJ1-3; D possibly corresponds to TRBD1 (5 bases). Germline assignment: CDR1 SEHNR and CDR2 FQNEAQ (reference sequence). The CDR3 extends over 14 amino acids. CDR3 protein: CASSSRGGTASVSF. The CDR3 region has the DNA TGTGCCAGCAGCTCCCGGGGGGGGACGGCCAGCGTTTCTTTT. Full variable domain (outside the CDR3, taken from reference TRBV7-9 and TRBJ1-3): DTGVSQNPRHKITKRGQNVTFRCDPISEHNRLYWYRQTLGQGPEFLTYFQNEAQLEKSRLLSDRFSAERPKGSFSTLEIQRTEQGDSAMYLCASSSRGGTASVSFGEGSWLTVV.

This chain links TRBV7-9 with TRBJ2-1; 7 bases agree with TRBD1. Germline lookup yields CDR1 SEHNR and CDR2 FQNEAQ (reference sequence). This CDR3 has 16 amino acids. Trimming took 5 bases from V and 9 from J; bases not matched to a gene: 16. The CDR3 reads CASSQNRGRGRSEQFF. DNA for the CDR3: TGTGCCAGCAGCCAAAACAGGGGCAGGGGAAGGAGTGAGCAGTTCTTC.

The chain employs TRBV9 and TRBJ1-4, with 7 positions matching TRBD1. Trimming at V came to 3 bases and at J to 3 bases, leaving 5 bases not matched to a gene. The CDR3 sequence is 15 residues long. Looked up from germline, CDR1 is SGDLS and CDR2 is YYNGEE. CDR3 nucleotide sequence: TGTGCCAGCAGCGAGGGGGCAGGGGCTAATGAAAAACTGTTTTTT. It yields the protein CASSEGAGANEKLFF.